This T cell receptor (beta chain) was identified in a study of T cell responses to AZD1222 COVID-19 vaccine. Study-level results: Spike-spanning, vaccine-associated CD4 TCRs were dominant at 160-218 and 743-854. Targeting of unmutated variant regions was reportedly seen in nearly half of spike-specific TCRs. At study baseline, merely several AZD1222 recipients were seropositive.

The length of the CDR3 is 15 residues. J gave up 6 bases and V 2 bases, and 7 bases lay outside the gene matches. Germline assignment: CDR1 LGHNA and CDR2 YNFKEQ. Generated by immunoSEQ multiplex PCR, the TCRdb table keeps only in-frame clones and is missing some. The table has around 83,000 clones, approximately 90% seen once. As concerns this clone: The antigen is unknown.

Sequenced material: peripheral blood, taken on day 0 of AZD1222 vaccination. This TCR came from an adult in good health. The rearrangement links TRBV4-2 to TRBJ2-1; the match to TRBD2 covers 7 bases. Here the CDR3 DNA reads TGTGCCAGCAGCCAATCTGGGCTAGCGGTCAATGAGCAGTTCTTC. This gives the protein CASSQSGLAVNEQFF.